This T cell receptor beta chain was sequenced for a study of cytomegalovirus exposure and HLA in healthy donors. As for the study in general: The study placed 80% to 90% of its roughly 400 genotyped donors in the Caucasian-associated ancestry cluster. Study results and caveats: Rarity characterized most TCR sequences, yet some public TCRs appeared in many donors. The authors considered a cluster of highly shared sequence variants likely to be a sequencing artifact. In a later analysis, at a false discovery rate of 0.05, roughly 17,000 TCR beta sequences matched HLA alleles.

This CDR3 contains 13 residues. V was pared by 2 bases and J by 8 bases, with 10 bases between. The V gene's germline CDR1 is SGHTA and CDR2 FQGTGA. Use of 60 Vbeta and 13 Jbeta primers characterized the PCR. Here immunoSEQ multiplex PCR was the method, and the copy in TCRdb shows in-frame clones only, minus some. This repertoire shows tens of thousands of clones, about 80% found once; its top ten account for around 54%. A word on this clone: Antigen: not known.

The sequence came from a man in his forties or fifties in good health and CMV-seropositive. This chain uses TRBV7-3 with TRBJ2-1; possibly TRBD2 for D (5 bases). Sequenced input: PBMCs. The CDR3 region has the DNA TGTGCCAGCAGCTTAGATCTAGCCGATGAGCAGTTCTTC. This sequence encodes CASSLDLADEQFF.